Each of the 13 T cell receptor beta chains below was sequenced from the same sample in a study of cytomegalovirus exposure and HLA in healthy donors (dated by TCRdb to the late 2010s). Libraries came from the immunoSEQ multiplex PCR assay. For the multiplex PCR, a mixture combining 60 forward primers for TCR Vbeta segments and 13 reverse primers for TCR Jbeta segments was used. Not all clones reach the TCRdb copy of this immuneACCESS table, which keeps in-frame sequences only. Checked studies attribute under half of the gap to unresolved V genes and leave the rest unexplained. The sample profile shows 180,000 or so clones; more than 60% of them were found once. About 7.7% of the sample goes to the ten largest clones. The sample comprised PBMCs. Receptors were obtained from a woman aged 40 to 50 in good health and CMV-seropositive.

The V and J genes are TRBV7-9 and TRBJ1-2; unclear D gene. CDR1 is SEHNR and CDR2 is FQNEAQ in the germline V gene (reference sequence). V was pared by 3 bases and J by 2 bases, with 7 bases between. CDR3 length: 13 residues. The CDR3 DNA reads as TGTGCCAGCAGCTTCGGTTCCAACTATGGCTACACCTTC. Amino acids: CASSFGSNYGYTF.

The rearrangement joins TRBV27 to TRBJ2-2; TRBD2 matches at 8 bases. CDR1 is MNHEY, CDR2 SMNVEV, per germline (reference sequence). V lost 0 bases to trimming and J lost 9 bases; unmatched junction nucleotides: 15. This CDR3 is built from 18 residues. The CDR3 spells CASSLSSLGLARNRELFF. The CDR3 DNA reads TGTGCCAGCAGTTTATCCTCGCTAGGACTAGCCCGCAACCGGGAGCTGTTTTTT.

The genes are TRBV11-2 and TRBJ2-1; 10 bases match TRBD2. The junction had 8 bases not matched to a gene; V was cut back by 5 bases and J by 7 bases. The CDR3 contains 15 residues. Germline V lookup: CDR1 SGHAT, CDR2 FQNNGV. This chain's CDR3 is CASSPTSGIINEQFF. CDR3 DNA: TGTGCCAGCAGCCCCACTAGCGGGATTATTAATGAGCAGTTCTTC.

The chain has TRBV28 and TRBJ2-5, with D hard to call. Germline V gene data show CDR1 as MDHEN and CDR2 as SYDVKM. V lost 6 bases and J 5 bases, leaving 7 bases between the germline ends. The CDR3 consists of 11 residues. The chain's CDR3 is CASRSVETQYF. The CDR3 region has the DNA TGTGCCAGCAGGTCAGTCGAGACCCAGTACTTC.

This clone has more than one count but fewer than ten. The chain joins TRBV7-9 to TRBJ2-5; TRBD1 matches 8 bases. Germline CDR1 reads SEHNR; CDR2 reads FQNEAQ (reference sequence). The V gene end was trimmed by 2 bases and the J gene end by 2 bases; junction bases not matched to a gene: 4. CDR3 length: 15 residues. The CDR3 DNA reads TGTGCCAGCAGCTTACACGACAGGGGACAAGAGACCCAGTACTTC. Translation: CASSLHDRGQETQYF. Supplemented by reference TRBV7-9 and TRBJ2-5, the full variable domain reads DTGVSQNPRHKITKRGQNVTFRCDPISEHNRLYWYRQTLGQGPEFLTYFQNEAQLEKSRLLSDRFSAERPKGSFSTLEIQRTEQGDSAMYLCASSLHDRGQETQYFGPGTRLLVL.

The V gene is TRBV7-9, the J gene TRBJ2-3; 7 positions match TRBD1. The V and J ends lost 5 bases and 0 bases, in that order; junction bases with no gene match: 8. The CDR3 spans 16 residues. Germline loops: CDR1 SEHNR, CDR2 FQNEAQ (reference sequence). The CDR3 spells CASSEGAFTSTDTQYF. The CDR3 DNA is TGTGCCAGCAGCGAGGGGGCGTTTACTAGCACAGATACGCAGTATTTT.

The chain recombines TRBV6-1 with TRBJ2-7; perhaps TRBD1 as D (6 bases). The V gene's germline CDR1 is MNHNS and CDR2 SASEGT. This CDR3 region has 15 residues. V was cut by 6 bases and J by 0 bases, with 15 bases left in between. The CDR3 nucleotides are TGTGCCAGCAGGGTGGCGGCCAGGGGCTCCTACGAGCAGTACTTC. Its protein product is CASRVAARGSYEQYF.

In this sample, this clone turned up a few times. The rearrangement uses TRBV9 and TRBJ2-6; 7 positions agree with TRBD1. The CDR3 spans 17 residues. The germline gives CDR1 SGDLS, CDR2 YYNGEE. V shed 4 bases and J 2 bases; nucleotides not matched to a gene: 9. CDR3 coding DNA: TGTGCCAGCAGCCCCCAGACAGGGCTCACTGGGGCCAACGTCCTGACTTTC. Its protein product is CASSPQTGLTGANVLTF.

This sequence joins TRBV11-3 and TRBJ2-1, with 11 bases identical to TRBD2. The CDR3 runs to 16 residues. The V gene's germline CDR1 is SGHNT and CDR2 YENEEA. Germline trimming cut 4 bases from V and 9 bases from J; bases unmatched to any gene: 11. The CDR3 spells CASSSLGLAGTTEQFF. Here the CDR3 DNA reads TGTGCCAGCAGCTCCCTCGGACTAGCGGGTACCACTGAGCAGTTCTTC.

This clone was recorded once. Its ends do not fully match the called genes, so a read error is possible. V is TRBV7-9 and J is TRBJ1-1; TRBD1 matches 7 bases. Germline V gene lookup returns CDR1 SEHNR and CDR2 FQNEAQ (reference sequence). The CDR3 has 15 residues. CDR3 amino acids: CSSSRSGGMNTEAFF. In DNA, the CDR3 is TGTTCCAGCAGCCGTTCAGGGGGTATGAACACTGAAGCTTTCTTT.

The rearrangement joins TRBV29-1 to TRBJ1-5; D is possibly TRBD1 (6 bases). Trimming removed 6 bases at V and 3 bases at J, with 15 bases between. Germline values: CDR1 SQVTM, CDR2 ANQGSEA. This CDR3 region has 14 residues. CDR3 DNA: TGCAGCGTCTGCCAGGGGTTGGACAATCAGCCCCAGCATTTT. As protein: CSVCQGLDNQPQHF.

The rearrangement uses TRBV19 and TRBJ1-5; maybe TRBD1 (6 bases). V dropped 6 bases and J dropped 4 bases, with 13 bases sitting between them. The CDR3 runs 14 residues. The germline gives CDR1 LNHDA, CDR2 SQIVND (reference sequence). Here the CDR3 reads CASRDTGSNQPQHF. The CDR3 region has the DNA TGTGCCAGTAGAGATACAGGGTCAAATCAGCCCCAGCATTTT.

DNA for the CDR3: TGTGCCAGCAGCTTGAGGACTAGCGGGAGTAGGAATGAGCAGTTCTTC. This gives the protein CASSLRTSGSRNEQFF. The chain joins TRBV5-6 to TRBJ2-1; TRBD2 matches 13 bases. CDR1 and CDR2 from the germline V gene are SGHDT and YYEEEE. Germline trimming cut 1 base from V and 7 bases from J; bases unmatched to any gene: 5. The CDR3 has 16 residues. Together with reference TRBV5-6 and TRBJ2-1, the CDR3 gives the full variable domain: DAGVTQSPTHLIKTRGQQVTLRCSPKSGHDTVSWYQQALGQGPQFIFQYYEEEERQRGNFPDRFSGHQFPNYSSELNVNALLLGDSALYLCASSLRTSGSRNEQFFGPGTRLTVL.